This TCR beta chain was identified in a study of CD8 T cells in Susac syndrome. The RNA input was about 0.5 to 1 ug, and it was reverse transcribed with random hexamers. TCRdb itself ran the immunoSEQ multiplex PCR reads through MiXCR, one entry per CDR3 protein. The sample carries around 45,000 distinct CDR3 sequences, 90% to 95% recorded once. Trimming shortened V by 5 bases and J by 7 bases, and 18 bases separated the two germline ends. This CDR3 has 15 amino acids. Germline CDR1 and CDR2: MDHEN and SYDVKM. Negative magnetic isolation gave CD8+ and CD4+ cells; FACS enriched CD8+ TEMRA. The rearrangement joins TRBV28 to TRBJ1-5; weak D call: TRBD1 (6 bases). This TCR was recovered from a human donor in good health. The sequenced sample was CD8+ T cells from PBMCs. DNA for the CDR3: TGTGCCAGCAGTCCCACCCCGGGGGCAGGACAGCCCCAGCATTTT. Encoded protein: CASSPTPGAGQPQHF.